What follows describes a single T cell receptor beta chain. Which antigen it targets is not known. No per-base quality is available; no much larger clone lies one base away. This record comes from a study of control samples from healthy donors and cancer patients (TCRdb year 2020). Library prep was done by the immunoSEQ multiplex PCR assay. Held by TCRdb, this immuneACCESS table contains in-frame sequences only and omits some clones. Under half of the omission traces to an unresolved V gene where checked; the cause of the rest is unknown. The sample contains about 69,000 clones, more than 75% of them found a single time. About 3.1% of the sample is held by the ten biggest clonotypes. This sequence originates from a woman between 45 and 60 years old with lung cancer. The sequencing sample was made of PBMCs.

The bases read TGTGCCAGCAGCTCTTCTCCGGGACTAGCGGGGCGAGCCTACAATGAGCAGTTCTTC. This yields the protein CASSSSPGLAGRAYNEQFF. The chain uses TRBV5-6 and TRBJ2-1, and TRBD2 aligns with 13 junction nucleotides. The CDR3 covers 19 residues, taking in both the cysteine and the phenylalanine. Only CDR3 DNA is held: 57 bases, read in frame from base 1. From the germline V gene, CDR1 is SGHDT and CDR2 is YYEEEE. The germline V end is reduced by 3 bases and the J end by 2 bases; junction bases left unmatched: 11.